These T cell receptor beta chains were read from a single sample in a study of post-analysis software for immune sequencing data. TCRdb re-called the PCR reads with MiXCR, one entry per CDR3 protein. The sample yields 600,000 to 700,000 distinct CDR3 sequences, over 45% seen once. The sequenced sample consisted of blood. The receptors were gathered from a girl aged 2 to 10 with multiple sclerosis. Each CDR3 is given with its conserved first and last residue. Expanded clones get a size class; other rows say once, few or many, or leave the size out.

v_gene	len	abundance	j_gene	CDR3aa
TRBV20-1	13	-	TRBJ2-7	CSARKGAGYEQYF
TRBV5-1	17	-	TRBJ2-1	CASTSQAGTRSYNEQFF
TRBV7-9	14	-	TRBJ1-4	CASSNIGISEKLFF
TRBV7-2	15	-	TRBJ2-1	CASSRAGGEWNEQFF
TRBV6-2/TRBV6-3	16	-	TRBJ2-1	CASSQTRVRGYNEQFF
TRBV7-9	12	-	TRBJ2-3	CASRYSTDTQYF
TRBV27	15	-	TRBJ2-7	CASTSPDRGVYEQYF
TRBV29-1	11	few	TRBJ1-2	CSVEGGDGYTF
TRBV12-3/TRBV12-4	15	few	TRBJ2-3	CASSSTPTVPDTQYF
TRBV5-1	15	-	TRBJ2-5	CASSRPGANQETQYF
TRBV6-2/TRBV6-3	16	-	TRBJ1-2	CASSYGGHPRSYGYTF
TRBV7-6	15	few	TRBJ2-1	CASSPLGDSYNEQFF
TRBV10-3	16	-	TRBJ2-5	CAIRKGGAGEKGEQYF
TRBV7-2	16	-	TRBJ2-2	CASSLVPLAATGELFF
TRBV12-3/TRBV12-4	17	-	TRBJ1-2	CASSLTGTGGLNYGYTF
TRBV5-1	15	-	TRBJ1-4	CASSPIGEINEKLFF
TRBV6-5	14	-	TRBJ1-1	CASSYRDRASEAFF
TRBV3-1	15	-	TRBJ2-5	CASSQEVGGPETQYF
TRBV12-3/TRBV12-4	18	-	TRBJ2-7	CASRLTRQGQPGVYEQYF
TRBV20-1	13	-	TRBJ2-2	CSASAENTGELFF
TRBV6-2/TRBV6-3	13	-	TRBJ2-1	CASSPVWANEQFF
TRBV29-1	15	-	TRBJ1-2	CSVALARGQSYSYTF
TRBV20-1	18	once	TRBJ1-6	CSARDSSRGQVWNSPLHF
TRBV29-1	12	-	TRBJ1-2	CSVPGPNYGYTF
TRBV12-3/TRBV12-4	13	few	TRBJ2-1	CASSPSVGNEQFF
TRBV7-8	15	-	TRBJ2-7	CASRPEDLLSYEQYF
TRBV15	16	-	TRBJ2-6	CATSRDSDSGANVLTF
TRBV6-5	15	-	TRBJ2-1	CASSYPDRGPVEQFF
TRBV29-1	11	few	TRBJ2-3	CSVAPPDTQYF
TRBV28	14	once	TRBJ2-5	CASSLGREVETQYF
TRBV5-5	14	-	TRBJ2-1	CASSFDRNHNEQFF
TRBV7-9	15	-	TRBJ2-1	CASSRLAGGVNEQFF
TRBV5-1	15	-	TRBJ2-1	CASSLDGRGGVEQFF